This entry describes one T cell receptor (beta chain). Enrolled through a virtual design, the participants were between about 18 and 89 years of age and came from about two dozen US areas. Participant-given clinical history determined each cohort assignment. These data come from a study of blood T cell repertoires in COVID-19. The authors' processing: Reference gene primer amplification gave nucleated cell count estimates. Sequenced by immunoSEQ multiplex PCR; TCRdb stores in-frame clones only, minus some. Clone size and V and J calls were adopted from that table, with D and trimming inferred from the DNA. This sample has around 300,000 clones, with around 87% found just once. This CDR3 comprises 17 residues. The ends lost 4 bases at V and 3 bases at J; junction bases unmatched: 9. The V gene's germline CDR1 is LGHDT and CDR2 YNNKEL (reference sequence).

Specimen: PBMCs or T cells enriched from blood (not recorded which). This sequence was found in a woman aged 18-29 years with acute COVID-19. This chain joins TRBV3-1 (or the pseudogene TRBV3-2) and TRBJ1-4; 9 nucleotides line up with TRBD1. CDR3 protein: CASSRRGQGRANEKLFF. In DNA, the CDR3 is TGTGCCAGCAGCCGAAGAGGACAGGGGAGAGCTAATGAAAAACTGTTTTTT.